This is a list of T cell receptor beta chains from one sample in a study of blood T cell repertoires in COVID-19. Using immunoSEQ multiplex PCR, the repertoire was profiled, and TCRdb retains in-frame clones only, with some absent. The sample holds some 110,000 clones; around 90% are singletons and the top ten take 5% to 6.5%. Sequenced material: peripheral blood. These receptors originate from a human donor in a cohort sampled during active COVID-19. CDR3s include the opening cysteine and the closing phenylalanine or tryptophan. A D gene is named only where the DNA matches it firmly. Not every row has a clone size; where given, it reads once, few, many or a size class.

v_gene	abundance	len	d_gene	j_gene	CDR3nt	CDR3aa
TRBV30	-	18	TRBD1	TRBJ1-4	TGTGCCTGGAGTGCACTGCCCTGGGACAGTCGCTTAAATGAAAAACTGTTTTTT	CAWSALPWDSRLNEKLFF
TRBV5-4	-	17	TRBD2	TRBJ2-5	TGTGCCAGCAGGAGGACTAGCGGGGGGCCCGGTCAAGAGACCCAGTACTTC	CASRRTSGGPGQETQYF
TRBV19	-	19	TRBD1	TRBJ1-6	TGTGCCAGTAGTAGACCGACAGGGGATGGGACGATAGCGGATTCACCCCTCCACTTT	CASSRPTGDGTIADSPLHF
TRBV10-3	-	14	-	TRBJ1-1	TGTGCCATCAGTGAGTGGGGGGTCGGGCGTGAAGCTTTCTTT	CAISEWGVGREAFF
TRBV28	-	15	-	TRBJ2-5	TGTGCCAGCAGTTTAACCGCTCCACTGAGAGAGACCCAGTACTTC	CASSLTAPLRETQYF
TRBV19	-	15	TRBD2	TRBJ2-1	TGTGCCAGTAGTACTTTAGCGGGAGAAACCTATGAGCAGTTCTTC	CASSTLAGETYEQFF
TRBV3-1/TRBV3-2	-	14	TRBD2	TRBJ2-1	TGTGCCAGCACCACGGGGGGGCTCGACAATGAGCAGTTCTTC	CASTTGGLDNEQFF
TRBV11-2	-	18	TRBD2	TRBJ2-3	TGTGCCAGCAGCCTTTATCCGGGACTAGCGGGTCGCACAGATACGCAGTATTTT	CASSLYPGLAGRTDTQYF
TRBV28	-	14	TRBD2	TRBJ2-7	TGTGCCAGCAGTCGATACCGGGGGGCCTACGAGCAGTACTTC	CASSRYRGAYEQYF
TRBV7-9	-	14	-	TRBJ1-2	TGTGCCAGCAGCCCCATGGGGGGGGCCGAAGGCTACACCTTC	CASSPMGGAEGYTF
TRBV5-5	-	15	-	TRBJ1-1	TGTGCCAGCAGCAATTATCAGGGTTCGAACACTGAAGCTTTCTTT	CASSNYQGSNTEAFF
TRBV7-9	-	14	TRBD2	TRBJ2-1	TGTGCCAGCAGCCTCGGACTAGCGGGCAATGAGCAGTTCTTC	CASSLGLAGNEQFF
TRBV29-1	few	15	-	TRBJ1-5	TGCAGCGTTGCTGGGACACATTTAAGCAATCAGCCCCAGCATTTT	CSVAGTHLSNQPQHF
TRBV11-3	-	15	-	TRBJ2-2	TGTGCCAGCAGCTTACGGGGGGACAAAACCGGGGAGCTGTTTTTT	CASSLRGDKTGELFF
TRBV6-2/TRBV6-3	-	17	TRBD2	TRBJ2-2	TGTGCCAGCAGTTACCGCCTAGCGGAGATAAACACCGGGGAGCTGTTTTTT	CASSYRLAEINTGELFF
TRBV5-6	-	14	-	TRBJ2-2	TGTGCCAGCACACACCGGGCGAACACCGGGGAGCTGTTTTTT	CASTHRANTGELFF
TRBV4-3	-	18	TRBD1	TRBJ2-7	TGCGCCAGCAGCCAAGATCCTCACTACGGGACAGGGGGCTACGAGCAGTACTTC	CASSQDPHYGTGGYEQYF
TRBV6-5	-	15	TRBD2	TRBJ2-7	TGTGCCAGCAGTTTCCCGACTAGCGGGAACTACGAGCAGTACTTC	CASSFPTSGNYEQYF